The T cell receptor (beta chain) under discussion was sequenced for a study of lymphopenia after photon versus proton radiotherapy. Overall study results and limits: Photon-treated patients lost naive T cells and TCR diversity; proton-treated stayed stable. Only patients who died were analyzed for survival; proton advantage is unproven.

Some clones are missing from TCRdb's copy, which holds only in-frame ones; the method was immunoSEQ multiplex PCR. The sample consists of 65,000 to 70,000 clones, under 95% of them appearing once. V lost 5 bases, J lost 8 bases, and 22 bases lay in between. CDR3 length: 16 amino acids. CDR1 is SEHNR, CDR2 FQNEAQ, per germline (reference sequence). Regarding this clone: Its target is unknown.

The J gene is TRBJ1-5, the V gene TRBV7-9, with no clear D. The sequence was collected from an older woman with pancreatic cancer. The sequences come from peripheral blood, collected from a patient treated with photon-based radiotherapy. CDR3 sequence: CASSPQDATLGKPQHF. For the CDR3, the DNA is TGTGCCAGCAGCCCTCAAGACGCGACCCTTGGAAAGCCCCAGCATTTT.